The clone carrying this T cell receptor beta chain has a count of ten or more. The same CDR3 arises from other DNA sequences in this sample as well. The entry originates in a study of shared clonotypes between healthy human individuals. The germline V and J ends were trimmed by 3 bases and 5 bases, with 11 bases remaining between them. This CDR3 has 14 amino acids. Germline CDR1 is MDHEN and CDR2 is SYDVKM. The study drew all its donors from Caucasian adults living in Nashville, Tennessee. Naive CD45RA+ and memory CD45RA-negative subsets were split from CD4+ cells. The data were produced by immunoSEQ multiplex PCR, yet TCRdb's version contains in-frame clones alone and is incomplete. The table has more than 1 million clones, more than 75% seen once.

This chain links TRBV28 with TRBJ1-5, with a tentative D call TRBD1 (5 bases). The TCR comes from a man aged 18 to 30 in good health. Some clones in this sample may be carry-over from other donors' samples. Sample: memory CD4+ T cells from PBMCs. Subset given: CD45RA-negative fraction. CDR3 sequence (DNA): TGTGCCAGCAGTTTTGGCCAGGGACATCAGCCCCAGCATTTT. The encoded protein is CASSFGQGHQPQHF.